The sequence of this TCR beta chain was determined in a study of T cell repertoires in ileal Crohn's disease. Only in-frame clones appear in the TCRdb table, and some are missing; sequencing was by immunoSEQ multiplex PCR. The repertoire consists of roughly 3,500 clones, with about 84% occurring once and the leading ten covering roughly 5%. Time point defined: neoterminal ileum biopsy at postoperative endoscopy, about 6 months after surgery. The sequence was obtained from an adult with Crohn's disease. Source material: ileal tissue.

The CDR3 loop is CASKTTGQVSGNTIYF. The CDR3 DNA sequence: TGTGCCAGTAAAACCACAGGGCAGGTATCTGGAAACACCATATATTTT. The V gene is TRBV19, the J gene TRBJ1-3, with a tentative D call TRBD1 (6 bases). CDR1 is LNHDA and CDR2 is SQIVND in the germline V gene (reference sequence). CDR3 length: 16 residues. The germline V and J ends were trimmed by 7 bases and 1 base, with 17 bases remaining between them.